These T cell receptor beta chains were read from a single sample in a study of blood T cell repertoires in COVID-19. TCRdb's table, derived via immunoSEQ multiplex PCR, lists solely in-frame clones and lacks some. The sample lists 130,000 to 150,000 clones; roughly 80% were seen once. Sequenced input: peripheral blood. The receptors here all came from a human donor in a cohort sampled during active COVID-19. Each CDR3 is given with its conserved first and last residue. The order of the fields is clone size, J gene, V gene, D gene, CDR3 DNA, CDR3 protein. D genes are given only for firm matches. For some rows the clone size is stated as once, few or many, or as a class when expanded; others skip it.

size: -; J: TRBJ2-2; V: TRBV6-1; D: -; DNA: TGTGCCAGCAGTTTGGCCCGGACAGACACCGGGGAGCTGTTTTTT; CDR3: CASSLARTDTGELFF
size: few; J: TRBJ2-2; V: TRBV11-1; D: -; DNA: TGTGCCAGCAGCTTAGGACTCGGGACGAACACCGGGGAGCTGTTTTTT; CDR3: CASSLGLGTNTGELFF
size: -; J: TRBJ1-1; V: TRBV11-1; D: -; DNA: TGTGCCAGCAGCTACTCCGGACAGCAGAACACTGAAGCTTTCTTT; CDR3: CASSYSGQQNTEAFF
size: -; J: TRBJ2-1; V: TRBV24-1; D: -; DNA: TGTGCCACCAGTCCCCAACGCAGGGGCGGTGAGCAGTTCTTC; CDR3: CATSPQRRGGEQFF
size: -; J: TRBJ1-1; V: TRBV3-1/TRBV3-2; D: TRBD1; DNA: TGTGCCAGCAGCCAAGGGACAGGGACAATGGAAGCTTTCTTT; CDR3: CASSQGTGTMEAFF
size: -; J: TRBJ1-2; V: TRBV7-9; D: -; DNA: TGTGCCAGCAGCTTAAGGGACTCCCTCAATTCTGGCTACACCTTC; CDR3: CASSLRDSLNSGYTF
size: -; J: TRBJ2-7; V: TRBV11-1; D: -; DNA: TGTGCCAGCAGCTCACAGGCACTTGGGGGGTACGAGCAGTACTTC; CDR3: CASSSQALGGYEQYF
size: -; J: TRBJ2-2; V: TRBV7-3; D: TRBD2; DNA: TGTGCCAGCAGCTTAATCCCTGGGACTAGCTCCACCGGGGAGCTGTTTTTT; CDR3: CASSLIPGTSSTGELFF
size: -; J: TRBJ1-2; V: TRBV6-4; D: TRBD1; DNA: TGTGCCAGCAGTGTATCGACAGGGGAAGTGAGCGGCTACACCTTC; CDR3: CASSVSTGEVSGYTF
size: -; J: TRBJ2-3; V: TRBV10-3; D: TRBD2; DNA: TGTGCCATCAGTCCCAGGGAGGGGACAGATACGCAGTATTTT; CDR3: CAISPREGTDTQYF
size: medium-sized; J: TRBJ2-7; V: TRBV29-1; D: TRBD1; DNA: TGCAGCGTTGAATTGGCAGGGGACAGCTCCTACGAGCAGTACTTC; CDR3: CSVELAGDSSYEQYF
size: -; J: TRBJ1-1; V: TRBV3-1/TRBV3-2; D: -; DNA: TGTGCCAGCAGCCAAGGGGGGGTGACTACTGAAGCTTTCTTT; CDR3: CASSQGGVTTEAFF
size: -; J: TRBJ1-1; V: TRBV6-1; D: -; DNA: TGTGCCAGCAGTGAAACTAGAATTTTGAGCGCTTTCTTT; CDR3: CASSETRILSAFF
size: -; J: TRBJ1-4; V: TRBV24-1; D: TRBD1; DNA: TGTGCCGCCCGCCTCACAGGGGGTGTTAGTGAAAAACTGTTTTTT; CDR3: CAARLTGGVSEKLFF
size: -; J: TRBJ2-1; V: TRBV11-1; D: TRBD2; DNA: TGTGCCAGCAGCCTAAGGACTAGCGGGGGTGACAATGAGCAGTTCTTC; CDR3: CASSLRTSGGDNEQFF
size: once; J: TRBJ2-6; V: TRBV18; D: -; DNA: TGTGCCAGCTCACCGCTTCCAGGGACAAATAATGCTGGGGCCAACGTCCTGACTTTC; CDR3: CASSPLPGTNNAGANVLTF
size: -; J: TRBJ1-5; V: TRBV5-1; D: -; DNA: TGCGCCAGCAGCCCGGGGGACGGGGTTTATAGCAATCAGCCCCAGCATTTT; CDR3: CASSPGDGVYSNQPQHF
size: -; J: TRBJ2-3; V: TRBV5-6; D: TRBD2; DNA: TGTGCCAGCAGCCCCTTGAGACTAGCGGGGGCAGATACGCAGTATTTT; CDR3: CASSPLRLAGADTQYF
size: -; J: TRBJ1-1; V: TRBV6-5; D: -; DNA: TGTGCCAGTGTATTTAACACTGAAGCTTTCTTT; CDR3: CASVFNTEAFF
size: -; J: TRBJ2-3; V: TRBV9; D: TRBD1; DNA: TGTGCCAGCAGCGGACTTAGGACAGGCCGCGGGGATACGCAGTATTTT; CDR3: CASSGLRTGRGDTQYF
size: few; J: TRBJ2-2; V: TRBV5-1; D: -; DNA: TGCGCCAGCAGCTGGCTAGGCACCGGGGAGCTGTTTTTT; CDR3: CASSWLGTGELFF
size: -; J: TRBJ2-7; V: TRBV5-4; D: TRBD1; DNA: TGTGCCAGCAGGTTGGGTGTGACAGGGGGAGGCGAGCAGTACTTC; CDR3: CASRLGVTGGGEQYF
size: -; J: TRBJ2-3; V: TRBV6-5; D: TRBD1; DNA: TGTGCCAGCAGTAGGGACAGGGGTCCTACAGATACGCAGTATTTT; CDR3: CASSRDRGPTDTQYF
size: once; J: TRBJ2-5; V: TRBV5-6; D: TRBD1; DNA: TGTGCCAGCAGCTCGGGGACAGGGGTATACGCGGAGACCCAGTACTTC; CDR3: CASSSGTGVYAETQYF
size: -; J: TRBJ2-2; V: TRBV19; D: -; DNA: TGTGCCAGTAGTTTGTTGTGGGGGGTCACCGGGGAGCTGTTTTTT; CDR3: CASSLLWGVTGELFF
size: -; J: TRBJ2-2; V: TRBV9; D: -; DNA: TGTGCCAGCAGCGGTCAGGGCTTTCGGGAGCTGTTTTTT; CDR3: CASSGQGFRELFF
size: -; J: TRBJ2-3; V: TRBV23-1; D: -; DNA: TGCGCCAGCAGGGCCGGGACTCCAACAGGAGCAGATACGCAGTATTTT; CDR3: CASRAGTPTGADTQYF
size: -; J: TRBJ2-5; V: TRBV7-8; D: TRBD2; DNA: TGTGCCAGCAGCCCCTGGAGGCTAGCGGGGGGGGAGACCCAGTACTTC; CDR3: CASSPWRLAGGETQYF
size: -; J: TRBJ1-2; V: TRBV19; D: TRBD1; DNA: TGTGCCAGTAGTATAGGACAGGGTTATGGCTACACCTTC; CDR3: CASSIGQGYGYTF
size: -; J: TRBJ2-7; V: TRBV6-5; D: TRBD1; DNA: TGTGCCAGCACGGACAGGGGGTCCAACGAGCAGTACTTC; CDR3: CASTDRGSNEQYF
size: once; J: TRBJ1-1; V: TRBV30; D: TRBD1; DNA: TGTGCCTGGAGGGGGGGACAGGGGCCCACTGAAGCTTTCTTT; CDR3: CAWRGGQGPTEAFF
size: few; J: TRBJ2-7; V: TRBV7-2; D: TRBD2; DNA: TGTGCCAGCAGCTTACGCGGGGGGGCCTCCTACGAGCAGTACTTC; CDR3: CASSLRGGASYEQYF
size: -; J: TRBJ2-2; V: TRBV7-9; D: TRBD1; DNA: TGTGCCAGCAGTAGACCGGGGACAGGCCGGACCGGGGAGCTGTTTTTT; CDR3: CASSRPGTGRTGELFF
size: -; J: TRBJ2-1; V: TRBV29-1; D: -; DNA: TGCAGCGTCGCTAGCGCTAGATACAATGAGCAGTTCTTC; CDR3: CSVASARYNEQFF
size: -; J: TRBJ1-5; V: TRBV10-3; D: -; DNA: TGTGCCATCAGTCTAGGATCCCCGAATAGCAATCAGCCCCAGCATTTT; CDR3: CAISLGSPNSNQPQHF
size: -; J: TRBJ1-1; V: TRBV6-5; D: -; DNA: TGTGCCAGCAGTTTACAACCGAACACTGAAGCTTTCTTT; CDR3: CASSLQPNTEAFF
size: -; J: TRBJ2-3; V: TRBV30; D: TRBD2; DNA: TGTGCCTGGAGTGTACCCAGCGGGGGTGGAGATACGCAGTATTTT; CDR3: CAWSVPSGGGDTQYF
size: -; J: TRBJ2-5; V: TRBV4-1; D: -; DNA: TGCGCCAGCAGCCAACGAGAGACCCAGTACTTC; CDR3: CASSQRETQYF
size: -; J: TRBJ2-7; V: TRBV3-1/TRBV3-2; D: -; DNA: TGTGCCAGCAGCCACGGGAGTGGCGAGCAGTACTTC; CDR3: CASSHGSGEQYF
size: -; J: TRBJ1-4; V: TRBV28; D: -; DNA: TGTGCCGCACAGGGCAATGAAAAACTGTTTTTT; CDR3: CAAQGNEKLFF
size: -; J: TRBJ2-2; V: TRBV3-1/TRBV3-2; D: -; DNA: TGTGCCAGCAGCCAAGATCGTGGGGCCGACACCGGGGAGCTGTTTTTT; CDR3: CASSQDRGADTGELFF
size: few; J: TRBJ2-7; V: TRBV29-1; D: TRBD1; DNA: TGCAGCGTCGCGGGACAGGGGGTCTCCTACGAGCAGTACTTC; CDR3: CSVAGQGVSYEQYF
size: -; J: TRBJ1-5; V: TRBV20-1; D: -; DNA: TGCAGTGCTAGTTCCGCGTTTAGCAATCAGCCCCAGCATTTT; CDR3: CSASSAFSNQPQHF
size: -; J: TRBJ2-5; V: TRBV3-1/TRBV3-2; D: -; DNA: TGTGCCAGCAGCCAACACGGGACTTCCCAAGAGACCCAGTACTTC; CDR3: CASSQHGTSQETQYF
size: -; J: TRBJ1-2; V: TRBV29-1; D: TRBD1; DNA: TGCAGCGTGGATAGGACAGGAACCGATGGTGGCTACACCTTC; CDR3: CSVDRTGTDGGYTF
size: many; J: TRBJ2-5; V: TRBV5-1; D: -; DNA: TGCGCCAGCAGCTTGGCCGGCCTCCCCTTGGAGGGGACCCAGTACTTC; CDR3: CASSLAGLPLEGTQYF
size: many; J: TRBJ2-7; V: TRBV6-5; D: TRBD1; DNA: TGTGCCAGCAGTTACTCGGACAGGAGCCCTACCTACGAGCAGTACTTC; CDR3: CASSYSDRSPTYEQYF
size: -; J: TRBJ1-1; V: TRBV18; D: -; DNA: TGTGCCAGCTCACCGGTCGGGGAGGCTGAAGCTTTCTTT; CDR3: CASSPVGEAEAFF